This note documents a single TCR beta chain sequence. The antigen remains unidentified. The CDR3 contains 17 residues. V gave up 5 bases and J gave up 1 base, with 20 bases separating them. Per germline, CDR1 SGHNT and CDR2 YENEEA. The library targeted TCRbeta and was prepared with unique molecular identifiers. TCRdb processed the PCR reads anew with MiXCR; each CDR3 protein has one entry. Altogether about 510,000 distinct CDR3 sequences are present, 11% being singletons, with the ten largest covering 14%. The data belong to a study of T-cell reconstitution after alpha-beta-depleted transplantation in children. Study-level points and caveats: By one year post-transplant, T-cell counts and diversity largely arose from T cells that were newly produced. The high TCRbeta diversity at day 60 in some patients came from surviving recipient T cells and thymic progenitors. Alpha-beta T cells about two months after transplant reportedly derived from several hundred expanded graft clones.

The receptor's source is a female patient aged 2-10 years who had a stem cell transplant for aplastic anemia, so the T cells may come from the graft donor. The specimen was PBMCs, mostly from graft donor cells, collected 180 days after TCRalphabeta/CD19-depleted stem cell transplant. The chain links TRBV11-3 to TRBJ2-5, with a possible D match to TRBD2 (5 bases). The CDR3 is CASSKKLASLIQETQYF. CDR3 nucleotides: TGTGCCAGCAGCAAAAAGTTAGCGAGCCTGATCCAAGAGACCCAGTACTTC.